The 28 T cell receptor beta chains presented below share a single source sample, sequenced in a study of breast tumors, draining lymph nodes, adjacent tissues. Samples came from axillary lymph nodes draining the breast cancer. TCRdb recomputed calls from the multiplex PCR reads with MiXCR, one row per CDR3 protein. The table shows some 97,000 distinct CDR3 sequences, with over 20% occurring only once. Sequences were obtained from axillary lymph node tissue. These receptors were collected from a female donor with breast cancer. Some clones in this sample may be carry-over from other donors' samples.

Many counts were recorded for this clonotype. The chain combines TRBV5-6 with TRBJ2-7, with 9 bases identical to TRBD2. With 0 bases clipped from V and 7 bases from J, the junction kept 5 bases outside the gene matches. CDR3 length: 14 residues. Germline CDR1 is SGHDT and CDR2 is YYEEEE. For the CDR3, the DNA is TGTGCCAGCAGCTTGGGACTAGCGGAGGGAGAGCAGTACTTC. Encoded protein: CASSLGLAEGEQYF.

Ten or more counts support this clonotype. The gene calls are TRBV7-9 and TRBJ2-7; D uncertain. The CDR3 sequence is 11 residues long. Trimming took off 4 bases at V and 5 bases at J, with 6 bases between the two ends. From germline, CDR1 is SEHNR and CDR2 FQNEAQ (reference sequence). The DNA of the CDR3 is TGTGCCAGCAGCTCGCATCACGAGCAGTACTTC. Translating gives CASSSHHEQYF.

J is TRBJ1-1 and V is TRBV2; 7 bases are shared with TRBD1. The CDR3 totals 12 residues. CDR1 is SNHLY, CDR2 FYNNEI, per germline. V was clipped by 6 bases and J by 3 bases; unmatched bases: 1. CDR3 in DNA: TGTGCCAGCAGACAGGGGCACACTGAAGCTTTCTTT. Encoded protein: CASRQGHTEAFF.

This clonotype was found many times. The rearrangement links TRBV12-3 or TRBV12-4 to TRBJ2-7; tentative D call: TRBD2 (6 bases). CDR3 length equals 16 residues. V was cut by 4 bases and J by 0 bases, with 16 bases left in between. This CDR3 reads CASSSTGERPSYEQYF. DNA for the CDR3: TGTGCCAGCAGTTCGACGGGGGAGCGTCCCTCCTACGAGCAGTACTTC.

This clonotype was picked up many times. V usage is TRBV12-3 or TRBV12-4 and J usage is TRBJ2-1; TRBD2 agrees at 7 bases. The CDR3 sequence is 15 residues long. The V segment lost 4 bases and the J segment 2 bases; nucleotides outside the gene matches: 5. The DNA for the CDR3 is TGTGCCAGCAGTTCGAGCGGGGTGACCTACAATGAGCAGTTCTTC. Translating it yields CASSSSGVTYNEQFF.

This clonotype was counted at least ten times. This chain links TRBV20-1 with TRBJ2-1; 7 nucleotides match TRBD2. Trimming at V came to 3 bases and at J to 5 bases, leaving 16 bases not matched to a gene. This CDR3 has 17 residues. Germline assignment: CDR1 DFQATT and CDR2 SNEGSKA (reference sequence). Written as DNA, the CDR3 is TGCAGTGCTAGGAACCCACTAGCGAAACTAACTCACAATGAGCAGTTCTTC. This codes for CSARNPLAKLTHNEQFF.

This clonotype was counted only a few times. The chain joins TRBV6-1 to TRBJ2-3; weak D call: TRBD2 (6 bases). Per germline, CDR1 MNHNS and CDR2 SASEGT. V lost 4 bases, J lost 0 bases, and 11 bases lay in between. CDR3 length: 15 residues. For the CDR3, the DNA is TGTGCCAGCAGTGCTGTAGCGGCTAGCACAGATACGCAGTATTTT. It encodes CASSAVAASTDTQYF.

This clonotype was picked up many times. The rearrangement uses TRBV5-6 and TRBJ2-5; 8 bases fit TRBD2. CDR1 and CDR2 (germline): SGHDT, YYEEEE. This CDR3 is built from 16 residues. V dropped 3 bases and J dropped 1; count of bases not matched to a gene: 8. The CDR3, as DNA: TGTGCCAGCAGCTCCGGGTATGCGGGAGGCCAAGAGACCCAGTACTTC. It codes for CASSSGYAGGQETQYF.

There are a few counts of this clonotype. This chain joins TRBV28 and TRBJ1-4; D is undetermined. This CDR3 comprises 12 residues. Germline values: CDR1 MDHEN, CDR2 SYDVKM. Trimming shortened V by 3 bases and J by 6 bases, and 5 bases separated the two germline ends. The CDR3 nucleotides are TGTGCCAGCAGTTTTATTGATGAAAAACTGTTTTTT. Its translation: CASSFIDEKLFF.

This clonotype came up many times. The chain employs TRBV6-5 and TRBJ1-2; TRBD1 might be the D (5 bases). Germline V gene data show CDR1 as MNHEY and CDR2 as SVGAGI. Trimming pared 0 bases from V and 6 bases from J, leaving 11 bases between. This CDR3 has 14 residues. CDR3 region: CASSYSQPGDGYTF. CDR3 bases: TGTGCCAGCAGTTACTCGCAGCCGGGGGATGGCTACACCTTC.

This clonotype has only a few counts. Compared with germline, one end of the junction differs, possibly owing to a read error. The chain has TRBV28 and TRBJ2-7; the D gene is possibly TRBD1 (5 bases). The CDR3 consists of 15 residues. The germline CDR1 and CDR2 sequences are MDHEN and SYDVKM. The CDR3 coding sequence is TGTGCCAGCAGTTTCCCACAGGTAACCACCTACGGGCAGTACTTC. It encodes CASSFPQVTTYGQYF.

There are many counts of this clonotype. The gene calls are TRBV27 and TRBJ1-6, with D uncertain. V was shortened by 2 bases and J by 8 bases, with 13 bases between the two germline ends. The CDR3 is 15 amino acids. CDR1 is MNHEY and CDR2 is SMNVEV in the germline V gene (reference sequence). In DNA form, the CDR3 reads TGTGCCAGCAGTTTAGGTCACTATGCCGATTCACCCCTCCACTTT. As protein: CASSLGHYADSPLHF.

As for this clonotype: A much larger clonotype is one base distant, so this may be a read error. The V and J genes are TRBV30 and TRBJ1-2, with D possibly being TRBD1 (6 bases). The length of the CDR3 is 13 residues. CDR1 is GTSNPN and CDR2 is SVGIG in the germline V gene (reference sequence). V lost 2 bases to trimming and J lost 3 bases, with 10 bases between them. CDR3 sequence reads: CAWSTGFDYGYTF. CDR3 coding DNA: TGTGCCTGGAGTACAGGGTTTGACTATGGCTACACCTTC. Full variable domain (outside the CDR3, taken from reference TRBV30 and TRBJ1-2): SQTIHQWPATLVQPVGSPLSLECTVEGTSNPNLYWYRQAAGRGLQLLFYSVGIGQISSEVPQNLSASRPQDRQFILSSKKLLLSDSGFYLCAWSTGFDYGYTFGSGTRLTVV.

There are a few counts of this clonotype. The chain couples TRBV15 to TRBJ2-2; D could derive from TRBD1 or TRBD2 (5 bases each). V lost 1 base and J lost 6, with 15 bases in between. CDR1 is LNHNV and CDR2 is YYDKDF in the germline V gene (reference sequence). This CDR3 has 16 residues. The chain's CDR3 is CATSRAAGSFSGELFF. As DNA, the CDR3 is TGTGCCACCAGCAGAGCGGCAGGGAGTTTCTCCGGGGAGCTGTTTTTT.

This clonotype was counted at least ten times. DNA of the CDR3: TGTGCCAGTAGTATTTATGGGGGGCCCCACGAGCAGTACTTC. Its translation is CASSIYGGPHEQYF. This chain connects TRBV19 to TRBJ2-7, with D tentatively TRBD1 or TRBD2 (6 bases each). Per germline, CDR1 LNHDA and CDR2 SQIVND (reference sequence). The CDR3 covers 14 residues. Trimming removed 3 bases at V and 5 bases at J, with 14 bases between.

Regarding this clonotype: The CDR3 end shows no conserved phenylalanine or tryptophan, and so a read error is likely. CDR3 sequence: CASNLKAGGGRNSPLHI. The CDR3 region has the DNA TGTGCCAGCAATCTGAAGGCAGGGGGCGGGAGGAATTCACCCCTCCACATT. The chain uses TRBV6-1 and TRBJ1-6; 8 bases fit TRBD1. V lost 7 bases and J lost 7; bases outside the gene matches: 15. The germline V gene encodes CDR1 MNHNS and CDR2 SASEGT. CDR3 length: 17 residues.

The CDR3 is CASSLGPRGSGNTIYF. CDR3 in DNA: TGCGCCAGCAGCTTGGGCCCCCGGGGCTCTGGAAACACCATATATTTT. This sequence joins TRBV5-1 and TRBJ1-3, with no clear D. The V gene lost 0 bases and the J gene lost 0 bases, with 10 bases spanning the gap. This CDR3 is 16 amino acids long. CDR1 is SGHRS and CDR2 is YFSETQ in the germline V gene.

This clonotype came up many times. The chain uses TRBV12-3 or TRBV12-4 and TRBJ2-7; 9 bases map to TRBD1. This CDR3 is 15 amino acids long. With 6 bases clipped from V and 6 bases from J, the junction kept 12 bases outside the gene matches. The CDR3 nucleotides are TGTGCCAGCAGCCGAGGACAGGGGTGGTTGTCCGAGCAGTACTTC. Translation gives CASSRGQGWLSEQYF.

In its sample, this clonotype was seen many times. This sequence joins TRBV12-3 or TRBV12-4 and TRBJ2-7; D is ambiguous. Trimming took 5 bases from V and 6 from J, leaving 17 bases between them. There are 14 residues in the CDR3. The CDR3 DNA reads TGTGCCAGCAGTCTGGGCCGGATATCGAGCGAGCAGTACTTC. It encodes CASSLGRISSEQYF.

This clonotype was counted ten times or more. The chain recombines TRBV5-5 with TRBJ2-7, with D maybe TRBD1 (6 bases). V gave up 0 bases and J gave up 5 bases, with 9 bases separating them. Germline V gives CDR1 SGHKS, CDR2 YYEKEE (reference sequence). This CDR3 contains 13 residues. This chain's CDR3 is CASSLGTANEQYF. The CDR3 DNA reads as TGTGCCAGCAGCTTGGGGACAGCAAACGAGCAGTACTTC.

This clonotype appeared many times. The chain uses TRBV7-2 and TRBJ1-4, with 8 positions matching TRBD1. Germline assignment: CDR1 SGHTA and CDR2 FQGNSA. Trimming took 1 base from V and 5 from J; bases not matched to a gene: 3. The CDR3 loop spans 15 amino acids. CDR3 sequence (DNA): TGTGCCAGCAGCTTAGTTGACAGGGGCAATGAAAAACTGTTTTTT. Translated: CASSLVDRGNEKLFF.

This clonotype showed up many times. The rearrangement joins TRBV12-3 or TRBV12-4 to TRBJ1-6; maybe TRBD1 (6 bases). This CDR3 is 14 amino acids long. V was cut by 2 bases and J by 6 bases, with 8 bases left in between. CDR3 region: CASSLSRGNSPLHF. In nucleotides, the CDR3 is TGTGCCAGCAGTTTAAGCAGGGGTAATTCACCCCTCCACTTT.

This clonotype was found a few times. The chain uses TRBV30 and TRBJ1-3; 7 bases agree with TRBD1. The CDR3 consists of 14 residues. CDR1 is GTSNPN, CDR2 SVGIG, per germline (reference sequence). Trimming cost V 8 bases and J 0 bases; bases outside gene matches: 7. CDR3 amino acids: CAGRGQPSGNTIYF. CDR3 in DNA: TGTGCCGGAAGGGGACAGCCCTCTGGAAACACCATATATTTT.

Only a few counts were recorded for this clonotype. A much more abundant neighbour one base away suggests this may be a read error. The J gene is TRBJ2-1, the V gene TRBV7-8; D is undetermined. Germline lookup yields CDR1 SGHVS and CDR2 FQNEAQ. This CDR3 spans 16 amino acids. The CDR3 here is CASSLSVQSSYNGQFF. The CDR3 nucleotides read TGTGCCAGCAGCTTATCGGTGCAGAGCTCCTACAATGGGCAGTTCTTC.

This rearrangement joins TRBV7-9 to TRBJ1-2, with 10 bases matching TRBD1. The germline gives CDR1 SEHNR, CDR2 FQNEAQ (reference sequence). V gave up 4 bases and J gave up 7 bases; unmatched junction bases: 6. The CDR3 runs 14 residues. CDR3 region: CASSSSGTGVGYTF. CDR3 in DNA: TGTGCCAGCAGCTCATCCGGGACAGGGGTTGGCTACACCTTC.

This clonotype was found many times. The gene calls are TRBV20-1 and TRBJ1-6; TRBD1 matches 7 bases. Germline loops: CDR1 DFQATT, CDR2 SNEGSKA (reference sequence). J lost 10 bases, V lost 2 bases, and 17 bases had no gene match. The CDR3 has 17 amino acids. The CDR3 DNA reads as TGCAGTGCTAGACCCCCCTTAAGACAGGGAGATTCCTCACCCCTCCACTTT. Residues: CSARPPLRQGDSSPLHF.

Turning to this clonotype: A read error may account for a junction end that differs from germline. This chain uses TRBV30 with TRBJ1-4, with 7 bases that match TRBD1. Per germline, CDR1 GTSNPN and CDR2 SVGIG (reference sequence). The length of the CDR3 is 14 residues. The CDR3 DNA reads as TGTGCCTGGACGACAGGGTCCTTAGGGGAAAAACTGCTTTTT. Amino acids: CAWTTGSLGEKLLF. The whole variable domain, remainder taken from reference TRBV30 and TRBJ1-4, is SQTIHQWPATLVQPVGSPLSLECTVEGTSNPNLYWYRQAAGRGLQLLFYSVGIGQISSEVPQNLSASRPQDRQFILSSKKLLLSDSGFYLCAWTTGSLGEKLLFGSGTQLSVL.

This clonotype has ten or more counts. The CDR3 sequence: CSATQGLNEKLFF. The CDR3 nucleotides read TGCAGTGCGACACAGGGGCTTAATGAAAAACTGTTTTTT. The rearrangement joins TRBV20-1 to TRBJ1-4; TRBD1 matches at 7 bases. Germline loops: CDR1 DFQATT, CDR2 SNEGSKA (reference sequence). CDR3 size: 13 residues. The junction had 5 bases not matched to a gene; V was cut back by 6 bases and J by 4 bases.